Below, one T cell receptor beta chain is given with its context. The sample originates from a study of blood T cell repertoires in COVID-19. From germline, CDR1 is SGHTA and CDR2 FQGTGA. Trimming pared 2 bases from V and 1 base from J, leaving 8 bases between. The CDR3 runs to 14 residues. Data came from immunoSEQ multiplex PCR; TCRdb stores just in-frame clones and leaves some out. Found here are over 250,000 clones, around 87% of them singletons; the top ten hold roughly 2.5%. The V and J genes are TRBV7-3 and TRBJ1-1, with no clear D. This receptor was identified in a woman in her forties or fifties with acute or convalescent COVID-19. The sample comprised peripheral blood. CDR3 coding DNA: TGTGCCAGCAGCTTAGGGCATTCGAACACTGAAGCTTTCTTT. This translates into CASSLGHSNTEAFF.